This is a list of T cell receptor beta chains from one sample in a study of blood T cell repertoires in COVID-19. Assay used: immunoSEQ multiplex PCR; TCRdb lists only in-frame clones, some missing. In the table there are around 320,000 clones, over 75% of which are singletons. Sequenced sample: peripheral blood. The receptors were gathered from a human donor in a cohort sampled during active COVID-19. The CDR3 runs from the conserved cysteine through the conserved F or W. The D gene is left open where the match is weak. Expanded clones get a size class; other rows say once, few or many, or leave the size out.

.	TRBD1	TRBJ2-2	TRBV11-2	CASSPYPDRARTGELFF	TGTGCCAGCAGCCCCTACCCGGACAGGGCGAGAACCGGGGAGCTGTTTTTT
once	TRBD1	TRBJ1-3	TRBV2	CASSEVDFRTGGGNTIYF	TGTGCCAGCAGTGAAGTTGATTTTCGGACAGGGGGCGGAAACACCATATATTTT
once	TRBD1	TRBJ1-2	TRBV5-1	CASSLGRQGDGGYTF	TGCGCCAGCAGCTTAGGTCGGCAGGGGGATGGTGGCTACACCTTC
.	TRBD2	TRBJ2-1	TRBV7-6	CASSLARGVGFF	TGTGCCAGCAGCTTAGCGCGGGGGGTAGGGTTCTTC
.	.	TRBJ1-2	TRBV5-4	CASRSTGPYGYTF	TGTGCCAGCAGGTCCACAGGGCCGTATGGCTACACCTTC
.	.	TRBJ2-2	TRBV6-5	CASRTGSGTGELFF	TGTGCCAGCAGAACAGGGTCGGGCACCGGGGAGCTGTTTTTT
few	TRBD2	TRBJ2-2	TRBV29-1	CSVPGASGGNTGELFF	TGCAGCGTCCCCGGGGCTAGCGGGGGCAACACCGGGGAGCTGTTTTTT
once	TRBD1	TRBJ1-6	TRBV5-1	CASSSGQANSPLHF	TGCGCCAGCAGCTCTGGACAGGCTAATTCACCCCTCCACTTT
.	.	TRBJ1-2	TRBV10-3	CAISEGRGRANYGYTF	TGTGCCATCAGTGAAGGCAGGGGCCGAGCTAACTATGGCTACACCTTC
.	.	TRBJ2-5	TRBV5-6	CASSLVGDSYQETQYF	TGTGCCAGCAGCTTGGTCGGGGACTCGTACCAAGAGACCCAGTACTTC
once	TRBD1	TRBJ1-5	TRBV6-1	CASSAVSRDRGIYQPQHF	TGTGCCAGCAGTGCCGTTTCCCGGGACAGGGGAATATACCAGCCCCAGCATTTT
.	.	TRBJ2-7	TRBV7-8	CASSSRTRGYEQYF	TGTGCCAGCAGCTCGAGAACCCGGGGATACGAGCAGTACTTC
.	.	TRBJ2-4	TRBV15	CATSMPGVLAKNIQYF	TGTGCCACCAGCATGCCAGGGGTTTTGGCCAAAAACATTCAGTACTTC
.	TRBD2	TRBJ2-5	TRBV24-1	CATIQTSGGEETQYF	TGTGCCACCATTCAGACTAGCGGGGGCGAAGAGACCCAGTACTTC
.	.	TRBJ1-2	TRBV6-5	CASAGRGYGYTF	TGTGCCAGCGCGGGTCGGGGGTATGGCTACACCTTC
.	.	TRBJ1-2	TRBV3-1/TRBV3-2	CASSQGTDYGYTF	TGTGCCAGCAGCCAAGGGACAGACTATGGCTACACCTTC
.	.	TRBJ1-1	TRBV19	CASSTRENTEAFF	TGTGCCAGTAGTACCCGGGAAAACACTGAAGCTTTCTTT
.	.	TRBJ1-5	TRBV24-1	CATSERENQPQHF	TGTGCCACCAGTGAGAGGGAGAATCAGCCCCAGCATTTT
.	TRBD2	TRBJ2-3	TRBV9	CASTWTSGNTDTQYF	TGTGCCAGCACCTGGACTAGCGGGAACACAGATACGCAGTATTTT
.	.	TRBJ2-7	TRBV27	CASRETATYEQYF	TGTGCCAGCAGGGAGACTGCCACCTACGAGCAGTACTTC
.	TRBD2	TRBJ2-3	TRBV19	CASLAGGSGSTDTQYF	TGTGCCAGTTTAGCGGGGGGGTCCGGTAGCACAGATACGCAGTATTTT
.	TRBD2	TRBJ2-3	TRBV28	CASSSTSGGADTQYF	TGTGCCAGCAGTTCGACTAGCGGGGGGGCAGATACGCAGTATTTT
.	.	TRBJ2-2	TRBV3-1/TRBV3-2	CASRPTGRRTGELFF	TGTGCCAGCAGACCGACAGGCCGGAGGACCGGGGAGCTGTTTTTT
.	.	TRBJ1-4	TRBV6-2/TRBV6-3	CASSFPGEGEKLFF	TGTGCCAGCAGTTTCCCGGGAGAAGGAGAAAAACTGTTTTTT
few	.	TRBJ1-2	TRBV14	CASSQAQTAHYGYTF	TGTGCCAGCAGCCAGGCCCAAACAGCACACTATGGCTACACCTTC
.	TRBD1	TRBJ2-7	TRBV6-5	CASSYVTGGRHEQYF	TGTGCCAGCAGTTATGTCACAGGGGGTCGCCACGAGCAGTACTTC
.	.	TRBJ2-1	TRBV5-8	CASSLGHSVGNEQFF	TGTGCCAGCAGCTTGGGACATTCGGTGGGCAATGAGCAGTTCTTC
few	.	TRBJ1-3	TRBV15	CATSSFFGGSGNTIYF	TGTGCCACCAGCAGCTTTTTCGGGGGCTCTGGAAACACCATATATTTT
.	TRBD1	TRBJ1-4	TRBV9	CASCPGTGTNEKLFF	TGTGCCAGCTGCCCCGGGACAGGGACTAATGAAAAACTGTTTTTT
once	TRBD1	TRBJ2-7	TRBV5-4	CASSSQGAEYEQYF	TGTGCCAGCAGCTCCCAGGGGGCTGAGTACGAGCAGTACTTC
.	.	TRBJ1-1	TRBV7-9	CASSFSTPGGEAFF	TGTGCCAGCAGCTTCTCCACACCAGGAGGGGAAGCTTTCTTT
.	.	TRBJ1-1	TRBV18	CASSEGSRTEAFF	TGTGCCAGCTCAGAGGGTAGTCGGACTGAAGCTTTCTTT
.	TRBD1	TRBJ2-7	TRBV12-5	CASGFRLQGEYEQYF	TGTGCTAGTGGTTTCCGTCTGCAGGGGGAGTACGAGCAGTACTTC
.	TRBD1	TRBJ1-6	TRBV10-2	CASSGQGNSPLHF	TGCGCCAGCAGTGGACAGGGGAATTCACCCCTCCACTTT
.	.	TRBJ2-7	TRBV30	CAWSGRGGSDEQYF	TGTGCCTGGAGTGGGAGGGGGGGGTCCGACGAGCAGTACTTC
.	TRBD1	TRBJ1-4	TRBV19	CASSIDRTGIYEKLFF	TGTGCCAGTAGTATAGATCGGACAGGGATATATGAAAAACTGTTTTTT
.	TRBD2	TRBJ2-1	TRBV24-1	CATSDLLTSGGYEQFF	TGTGCCACCAGTGATCTCCTAACTAGCGGGGGCTATGAGCAGTTCTTC
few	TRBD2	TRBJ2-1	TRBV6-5	CASRMRGNSGEQFF	TGTGCCAGCAGGATGCGGGGGAATAGCGGTGAGCAGTTCTTC
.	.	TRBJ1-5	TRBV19	CASSMGASGSNQPQHF	TGTGCCAGTAGTATGGGGGCGAGTGGAAGCAATCAGCCCCAGCATTTT
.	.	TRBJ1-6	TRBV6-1	CASSETDRHNSPLHF	TGTGCCAGCAGTGAAACAGACAGACACAATTCACCCCTCCACTTT
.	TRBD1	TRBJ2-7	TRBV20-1	CSATTGDEQYF	TGCAGTGCCACCACAGGGGATGAGCAGTACTTC
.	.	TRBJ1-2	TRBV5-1	CASSLGNRAYGYTF	TGCGCCAGCAGCTTGGGTAACAGGGCGTATGGCTACACCTTC